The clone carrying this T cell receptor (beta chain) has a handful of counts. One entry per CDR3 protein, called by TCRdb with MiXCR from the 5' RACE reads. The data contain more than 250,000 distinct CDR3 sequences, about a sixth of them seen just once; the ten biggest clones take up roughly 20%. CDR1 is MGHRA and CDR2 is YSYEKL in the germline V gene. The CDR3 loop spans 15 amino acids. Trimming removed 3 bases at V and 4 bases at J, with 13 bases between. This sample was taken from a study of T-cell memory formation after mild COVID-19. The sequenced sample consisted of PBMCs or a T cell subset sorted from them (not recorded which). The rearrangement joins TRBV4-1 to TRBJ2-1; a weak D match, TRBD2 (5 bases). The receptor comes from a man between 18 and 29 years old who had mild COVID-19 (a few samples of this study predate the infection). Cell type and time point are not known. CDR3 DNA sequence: TGCGCCAGCAGCCAGCGCTCGGACTGGTACAATGAGCAGTTCTTC. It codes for CASSQRSDWYNEQFF.